A single sample is the source of the 18 T cell receptor beta chains below, sequenced in a study of cytomegalovirus exposure and HLA in healthy donors. Primers included in the PCR were 60 Vbeta and 13 Jbeta primers. Produced via immunoSEQ multiplex PCR; TCRdb's table is partial and in-frame only. The table shows about 180,000 clones, with about 72% occurring only once. Sequencing was done on a sample of PBMCs. Source of these receptors: a human donor in good health.

The chain has TRBV6-5 and TRBJ2-3; D is perhaps TRBD1 (6 bases). The V end was cut by 6 bases, the J end by 3 bases, with 16 bases between. This CDR3 is 15 amino acids long. Germline V gene lookup returns CDR1 MNHEY and CDR2 SVGAGI. CDR3 loop: CASSQQGVLTDTQYF. For the CDR3, the DNA is TGTGCCAGCAGCCAACAGGGCGTGCTTACAGATACGCAGTATTTT.

The V gene is TRBV7-2, the J gene TRBJ2-7; D might be TRBD1 (7 bases). V was shortened by 3 bases and J by 2 bases, with 14 bases between the two germline ends. This CDR3 contains 15 residues. CDR1 and CDR2 (germline): SGHTA, FQGNSA. CDR3 DNA: TGTGCCAGCAGCTTGAACGCGGGACAGACCTACGAGCAGTACTTC. Its protein product is CASSLNAGQTYEQYF.

The sample holds one count of this clone. The rearrangement uses TRBV5-1 and TRBJ2-2; TRBD1 matches 10 bases. This CDR3 is 17 amino acids long. CDR1 and CDR2 (germline): SGHRS, YFSETQ. Trimming at V came to 0 bases and at J to 3 bases, leaving 5 bases not matched to a gene. The CDR3 bases are TGCGCCAGCAGCTTGGCCGACAGGGGGCGCTACACCGGGGAGCTGTTTTTT. Its protein is CASSLADRGRYTGELFF.

In this sample, this clone turned up a few times. V gene TRBV19 combines with J gene TRBJ1-1, with D uncertain. The CDR3 loop spans 13 amino acids. V lost 6 bases and J 7 bases, leaving 15 bases between the germline ends. Per germline, CDR1 LNHDA and CDR2 SQIVND (reference sequence). The DNA for the CDR3 is TGTGCCAGTAGCAAGCCCGGAGATCGTGAAGCTTTCTTT. This translates into CASSKPGDREAFF.

J is TRBJ2-5 and V is TRBV19, with TRBD2 as a possible D gene (5 bases). V lost 3 bases, J lost 1 base, and 12 bases lay in between. Germline-derived CDR1 and CDR2 are LNHDA and SQIVND (reference sequence). CDR3 size: 15 residues. The CDR3 region has the DNA TGTGCCAGTAGTATGTTAACCGGACTCCAAGAGACCCAGTACTTC. Its translation is CASSMLTGLQETQYF.

The rearrangement links TRBV29-1 to TRBJ2-7; the D gene is possibly TRBD2 (6 bases). This CDR3 comprises 12 residues. Deletions cut 3 bases from V and 1 base from J, with 7 bases between. Germline-derived CDR1 and CDR2 are SQVTM and ANQGSEA. The CDR3, as DNA: TGCAGCGTTGATGGAGGGTCCTACGAGCAGTACTTC. Translated: CSVDGGSYEQYF.

This chain uses TRBV5-1 with TRBJ2-7, with 8 bases lining up with TRBD1. The junction had 10 bases not matched to a gene; V was cut back by 4 bases and J by 1 base. The CDR3 contains 16 residues. CDR1 SGHRS and CDR2 YFSETQ come from the germline V gene. The CDR3 region is CASSPGQGSSSYEQYF. The CDR3, as DNA: TGCGCCAGCAGCCCTGGACAGGGTAGTTCATCCTACGAGCAGTACTTC.

The CDR3 here is CASSLQRGYNEQFF. The CDR3 DNA reads TGCGCCAGCAGCCTTCAGCGGGGTTACAATGAGCAGTTCTTC. V is TRBV4-3 and J is TRBJ2-1, with TRBD2 matching over 7 bases. From germline, CDR1 is LGHNA and CDR2 YSLEER. J gave up 4 bases and V 4 bases, and 4 bases lay outside the gene matches. The CDR3 has 14 residues.

The V gene is TRBV5-8, the J gene TRBJ2-7; no definite D call. Germline CDR1 and CDR2: SGHTS and YDEGEE. The ends were cut back, 5 bases at V and 1 base at J, with 7 bases in the middle. This CDR3 spans 12 amino acids. The CDR3 DNA follows: TGTGCCAGCAGTCAACAATCCTACGAGCAGTACTTC. Translated: CASSQQSYEQYF. Full variable domain (outside the CDR3, taken from reference TRBV5-8 and TRBJ2-7): EAGVTQSPTHLIKTRGQQATLRCSPISGHTSVYWYQQALGLGLQFLLWYDEGEERNRGNFPPRFSGRQFPNYSSELNVNALELEDSALYLCASSQQSYEQYFGPGTRLTVT.

The genes are TRBV7-2 and TRBJ1-5, with TRBD1 as a possible D gene (5 bases). Trimming left V 4 bases short and J 7 bases short, with 14 bases between. This CDR3 contains 14 residues. Per germline, CDR1 SGHTA and CDR2 FQGNSA. The CDR3 region has the DNA TGTGCCAGCAGCTATCAGGGTTGGGGCCAGCCCCAGCATTTT. Its translation is CASSYQGWGQPQHF.

The V gene is TRBV4-1, the J gene TRBJ2-1; 7 bases line up with TRBD2. With V trimmed by 4 bases and J by 8 bases, 11 bases remained unmatched. Germline V CDR1 and CDR2: MGHRA, YSYEKL. There are 15 residues in the CDR3. Here the CDR3 DNA reads TGCGCCAGCAGCCCCGGGGGGTTGCTTAGGTATGAGCAGTTCTTC. Its protein is CASSPGGLLRYEQFF.

The rearrangement links TRBV4-2 to TRBJ2-5; 7 bases align to TRBD2. The V segment lost 1 base and the J segment 2 bases; nucleotides outside the gene matches: 7. CDR3 length: 16 amino acids. CDR1 and CDR2 from the germline V gene are LGHNA and YNFKEQ. DNA of the CDR3: TGTGCCAGCAGCCAAGGAGCGGGGAGCATTCAAGAGACCCAGTACTTC. It specifies CASSQGAGSIQETQYF.

The gene calls are TRBV5-4 and TRBJ2-3; TRBD1 is a possible D gene (6 bases). The CDR3 is 14 residues long. The V gene lost 4 bases and the J gene lost 4 bases, with 13 bases spanning the gap. Per germline, CDR1 SGHNT and CDR2 YYREEE (reference sequence). CDR3 in amino acids: CASSPFKGADTQYF. The DNA for the CDR3 is TGTGCCAGCAGCCCTTTTAAGGGGGCAGATACGCAGTATTTT.

CDR3 protein: CASSQSTGPSYEQYF. CDR3 DNA sequence: TGTGCCAGCAGCCAATCGACAGGGCCCTCCTACGAGCAGTACTTC. J is TRBJ2-7 and V is TRBV2, with 7 bases identical to TRBD1. CDR3 size: 15 residues. Germline CDR1 SNHLY, CDR2 FYNNEI. V lost 6 bases, J lost 0 bases, and 8 bases stayed unmatched. The full variable domain, in which reference TRBV2 and TRBJ2-7 provide the parts outside the CDR3, is EPEVTQTPSHQVTQMGQEVILRCVPISNHLYFYWYRQILGQKVEFLVSFYNNEISEKSEIFDDQFSVERPDGSNFTLKIRSTKLEDSAMYFCASSQSTGPSYEQYFGPGTRLTVT.

The J gene is TRBJ1-2, the V gene TRBV6-5; 9 positions agree with TRBD1. V lost 2 bases to trimming and J lost 5 bases; unmatched junction nucleotides: 6. The germline CDR1 and CDR2 sequences are MNHEY and SVGAGI. The CDR3 totals 15 residues. DNA for the CDR3: TGTGCCAGCAGTTACCAACGGACAGGGGTTTATGGCTACACCTTC. Amino acids: CASSYQRTGVYGYTF.

The J gene is TRBJ1-1, the V gene TRBV18; TRBD1 matches at 10 bases. CDR3 length: 16 residues. Germline-derived CDR1 and CDR2 are KGHSH and LQKENI. After removal of 10 bases from V and 0 bases from J, the junction contained 11 bases not matched to a gene. As DNA, the CDR3 is TGTGCCACCCGGAGCCGGGACAGGGGCATGAACACTGAAGCTTTCTTT. This gives the protein CATRSRDRGMNTEAFF.

This clone occurred once. The chain joins TRBV6-5 to TRBJ2-3, with 10 bases aligning to TRBD1. The CDR3 has 14 amino acids. V lost 5 bases and J lost 3; bases outside the gene matches: 2. CDR1 is MNHEY and CDR2 is SVGAGI in the germline V gene. CDR3 region: CASSRTGGTDTQYF. The DNA for the CDR3 is TGTGCCAGCAGTCGGACAGGGGGAACAGATACGCAGTATTTT.

The count of this clone is one. This chain links TRBV5-4 with TRBJ1-2; TRBD1 matches 8 bases. In germline, CDR1 is SGHNT, CDR2 YYREEE (reference sequence). V was clipped by 2 bases and J by 0 bases; unmatched bases: 6. The CDR3 has 16 residues. CDR3 region: CASSFDGTGANYGYTF. Here the CDR3 DNA reads TGTGCCAGCAGCTTCGACGGGACAGGAGCTAACTATGGCTACACCTTC.